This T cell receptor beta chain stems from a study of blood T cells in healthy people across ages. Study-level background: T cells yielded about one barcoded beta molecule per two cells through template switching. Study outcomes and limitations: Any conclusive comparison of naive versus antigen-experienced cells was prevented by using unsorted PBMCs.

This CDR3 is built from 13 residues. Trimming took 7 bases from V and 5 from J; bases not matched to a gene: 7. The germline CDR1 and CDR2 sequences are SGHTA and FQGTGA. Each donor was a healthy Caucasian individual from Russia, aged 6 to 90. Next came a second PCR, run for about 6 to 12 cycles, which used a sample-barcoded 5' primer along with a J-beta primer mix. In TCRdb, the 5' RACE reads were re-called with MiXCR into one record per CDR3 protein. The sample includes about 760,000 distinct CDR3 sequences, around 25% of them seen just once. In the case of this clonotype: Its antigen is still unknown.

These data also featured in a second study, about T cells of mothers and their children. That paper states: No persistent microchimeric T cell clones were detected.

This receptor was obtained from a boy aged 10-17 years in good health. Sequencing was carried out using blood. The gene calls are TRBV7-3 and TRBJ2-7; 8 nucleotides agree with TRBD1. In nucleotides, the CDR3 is TGTGCCAGCAACGAACAGGGGGGCCACGAGCAGTACTTC. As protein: CASNEQGGHEQYF.